This paragraph reports one TCR beta chain. This sample was taken from a study of technical replicates of blood from a few donors. Measured with immunoSEQ multiplex PCR; TCRdb has only the in-frame clones, and not every one. The profile shows 65,000 to 85,000 clones, 85% to 95% of them singletons. This CDR3 has 16 residues. Germline CDR1 is SGDLS and CDR2 is YYNGEE. Trimming at V came to 3 bases and at J to 5 bases, leaving 12 bases not matched to a gene. The rearrangement links TRBV9 to TRBJ2-7; 9 bases line up with TRBD1. Sequencing was done on a sample of T cells isolated from PBMCs. This sequence was found in a human donor in good health. The CDR3 nucleotides read TGTGCCAGCAGCGCCTCAGGGACAGGGAACATCGACGAGCAGTACTTC. It encodes CASSASGTGNIDEQYF.